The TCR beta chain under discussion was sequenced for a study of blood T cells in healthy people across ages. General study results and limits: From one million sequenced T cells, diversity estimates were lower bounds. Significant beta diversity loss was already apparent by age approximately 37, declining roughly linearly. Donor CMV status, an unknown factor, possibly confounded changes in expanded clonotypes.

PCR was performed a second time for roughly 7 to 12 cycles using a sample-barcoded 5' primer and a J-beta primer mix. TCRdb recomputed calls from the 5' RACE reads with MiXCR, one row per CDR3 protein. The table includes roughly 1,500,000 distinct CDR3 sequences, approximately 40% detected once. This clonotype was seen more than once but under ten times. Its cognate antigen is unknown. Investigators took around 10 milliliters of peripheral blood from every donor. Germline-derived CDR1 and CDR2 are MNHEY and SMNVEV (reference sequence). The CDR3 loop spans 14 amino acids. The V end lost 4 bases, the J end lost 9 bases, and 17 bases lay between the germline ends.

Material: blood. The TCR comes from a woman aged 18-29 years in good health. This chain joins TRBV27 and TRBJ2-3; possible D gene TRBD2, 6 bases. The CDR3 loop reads CASSSGTSLLTQYF. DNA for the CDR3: TGTGCCAGCAGTTCCGGGACTTCCCTCCTAACGCAGTATTTT.